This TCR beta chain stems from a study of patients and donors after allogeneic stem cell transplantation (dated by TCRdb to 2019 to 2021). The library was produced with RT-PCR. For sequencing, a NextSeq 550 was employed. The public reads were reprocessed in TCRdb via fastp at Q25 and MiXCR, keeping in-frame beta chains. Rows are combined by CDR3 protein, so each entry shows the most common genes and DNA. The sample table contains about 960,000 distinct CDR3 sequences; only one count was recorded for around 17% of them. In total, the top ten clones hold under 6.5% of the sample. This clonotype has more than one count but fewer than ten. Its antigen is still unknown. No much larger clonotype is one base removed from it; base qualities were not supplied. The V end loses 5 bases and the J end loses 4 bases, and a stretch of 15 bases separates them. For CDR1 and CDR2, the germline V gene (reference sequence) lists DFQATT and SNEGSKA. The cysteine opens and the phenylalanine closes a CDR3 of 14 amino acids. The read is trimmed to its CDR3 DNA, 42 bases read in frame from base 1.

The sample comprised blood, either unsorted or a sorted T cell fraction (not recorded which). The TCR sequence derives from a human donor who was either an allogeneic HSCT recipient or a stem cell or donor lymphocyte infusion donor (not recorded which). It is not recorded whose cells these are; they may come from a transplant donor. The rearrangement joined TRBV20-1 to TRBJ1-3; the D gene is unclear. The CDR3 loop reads CSAWVFGGGNTIYF. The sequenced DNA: TGCAGTGCTTGGGTCTTCGGTGGCGGAAACACCATATATTTT.